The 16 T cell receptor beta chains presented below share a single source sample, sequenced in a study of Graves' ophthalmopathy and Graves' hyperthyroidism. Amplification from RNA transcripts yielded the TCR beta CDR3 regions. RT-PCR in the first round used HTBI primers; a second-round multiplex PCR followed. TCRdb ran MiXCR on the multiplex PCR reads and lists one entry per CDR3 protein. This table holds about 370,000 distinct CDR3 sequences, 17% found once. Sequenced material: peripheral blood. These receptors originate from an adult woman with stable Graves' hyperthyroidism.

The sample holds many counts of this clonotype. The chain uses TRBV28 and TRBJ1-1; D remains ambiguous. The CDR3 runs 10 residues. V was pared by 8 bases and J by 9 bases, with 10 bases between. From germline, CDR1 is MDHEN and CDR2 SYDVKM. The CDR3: CASRDTQAFF. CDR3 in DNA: TGTGCCAGCCGAGACACCCAAGCTTTCTTT.

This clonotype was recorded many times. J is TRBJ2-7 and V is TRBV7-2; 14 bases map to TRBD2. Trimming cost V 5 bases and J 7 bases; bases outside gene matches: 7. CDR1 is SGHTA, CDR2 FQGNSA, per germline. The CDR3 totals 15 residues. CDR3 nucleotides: TGTGCCAGCAGCCGACTAGCGGGAGGGCCGAAAGAGCAGTACTTC. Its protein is CASSRLAGGPKEQYF.

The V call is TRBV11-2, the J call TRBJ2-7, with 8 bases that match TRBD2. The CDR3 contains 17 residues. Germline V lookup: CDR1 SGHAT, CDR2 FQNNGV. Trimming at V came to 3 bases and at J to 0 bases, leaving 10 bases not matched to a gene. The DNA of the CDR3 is TGTGCCAGCAGCTTTGGTGGACTAGCTGAGAGCTCCTACGAGCAGTACTTC. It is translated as CASSFGGLAESSYEQYF.

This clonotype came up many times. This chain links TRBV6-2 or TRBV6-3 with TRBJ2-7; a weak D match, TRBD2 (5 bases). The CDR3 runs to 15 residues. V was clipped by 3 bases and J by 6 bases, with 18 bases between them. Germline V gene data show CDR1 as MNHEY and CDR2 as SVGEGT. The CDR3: CASSYLSPGISEQYF. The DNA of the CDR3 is TGTGCCAGCAGTTATCTTTCGCCGGGGATCTCCGAGCAGTACTTC.

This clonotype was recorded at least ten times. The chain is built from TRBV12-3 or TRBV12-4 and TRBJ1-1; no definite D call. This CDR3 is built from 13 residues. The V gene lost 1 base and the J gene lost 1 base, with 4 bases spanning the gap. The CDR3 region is CASSLDSNTEAFF. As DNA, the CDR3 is TGTGCCAGCAGTTTAGACTCGAACACTGAAGCTTTCTTT.

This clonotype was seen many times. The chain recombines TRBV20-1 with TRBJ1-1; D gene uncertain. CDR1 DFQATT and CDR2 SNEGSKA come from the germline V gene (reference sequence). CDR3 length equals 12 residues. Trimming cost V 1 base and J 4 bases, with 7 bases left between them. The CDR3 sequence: CSARGGGTEAFF. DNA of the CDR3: TGCAGTGCTAGAGGGGGAGGCACTGAAGCTTTCTTT.

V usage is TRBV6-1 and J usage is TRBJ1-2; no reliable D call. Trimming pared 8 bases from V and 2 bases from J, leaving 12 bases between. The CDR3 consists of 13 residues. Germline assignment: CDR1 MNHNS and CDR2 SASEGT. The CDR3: CASDRGANYGYTF. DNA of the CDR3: TGTGCCAGCGATCGGGGAGCGAACTATGGCTACACCTTC.

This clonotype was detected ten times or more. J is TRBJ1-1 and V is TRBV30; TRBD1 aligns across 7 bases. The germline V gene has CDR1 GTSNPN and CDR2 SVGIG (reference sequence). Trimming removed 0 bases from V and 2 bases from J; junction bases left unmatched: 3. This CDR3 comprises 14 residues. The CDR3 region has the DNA TGTGCCTGGAGTGTCAGGGGGGGCAACACTGAAGCTTTCTTT. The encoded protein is CAWSVRGGNTEAFF.

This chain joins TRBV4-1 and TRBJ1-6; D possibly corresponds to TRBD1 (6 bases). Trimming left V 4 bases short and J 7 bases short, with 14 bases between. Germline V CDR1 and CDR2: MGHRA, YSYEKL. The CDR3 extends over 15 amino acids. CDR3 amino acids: CASSPTRQDNSPLHF. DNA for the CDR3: TGCGCCAGCAGCCCGACTCGACAGGACAATTCACCCCTCCACTTT.

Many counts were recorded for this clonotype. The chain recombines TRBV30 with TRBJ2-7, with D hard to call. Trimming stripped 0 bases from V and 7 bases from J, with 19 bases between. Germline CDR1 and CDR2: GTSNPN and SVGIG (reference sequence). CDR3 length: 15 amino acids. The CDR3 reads CAWSVIGPAVGEQYF. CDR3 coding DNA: TGTGCCTGGAGTGTAATCGGCCCCGCGGTGGGAGAGCAGTACTTC.

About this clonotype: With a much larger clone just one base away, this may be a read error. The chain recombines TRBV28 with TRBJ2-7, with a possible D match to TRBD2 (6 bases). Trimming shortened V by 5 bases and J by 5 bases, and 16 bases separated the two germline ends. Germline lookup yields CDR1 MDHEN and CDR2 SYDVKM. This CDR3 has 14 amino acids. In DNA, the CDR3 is TGTGCCAGCAGTGAAGGCGGGGCATGGGACGAGCAGTACGTC. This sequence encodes CASSEGGAWDEQYV.

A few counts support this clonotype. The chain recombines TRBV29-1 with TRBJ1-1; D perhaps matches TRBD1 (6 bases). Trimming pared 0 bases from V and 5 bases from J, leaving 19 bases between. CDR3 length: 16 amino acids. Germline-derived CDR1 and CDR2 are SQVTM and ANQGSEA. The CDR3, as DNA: TGCAGCGTTGAAGAGTCCCGGGACATTTTTGGGACTGAAGCTTTCTTT. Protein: CSVEESRDIFGTEAFF.

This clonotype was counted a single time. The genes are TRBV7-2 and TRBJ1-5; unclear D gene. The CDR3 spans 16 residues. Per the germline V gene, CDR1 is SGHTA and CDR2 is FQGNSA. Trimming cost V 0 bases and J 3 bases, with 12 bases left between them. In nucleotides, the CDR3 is TGTGCCAGCAGCTTAGCGTGGCGGGTCTCCAATCAGCCCCAGCATTTT. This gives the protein CASSLAWRVSNQPQHF. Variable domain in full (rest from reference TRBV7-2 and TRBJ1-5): GAGVSQSPSNKVTEKGKDVELRCDPISGHTALYWYRQSLGQGLEFLIYFQGNSAPDKSGLPSDRFSAERTGGSVSTLTIQRTQQEDSAVYLCASSLAWRVSNQPQHFGDGTRLSIL.

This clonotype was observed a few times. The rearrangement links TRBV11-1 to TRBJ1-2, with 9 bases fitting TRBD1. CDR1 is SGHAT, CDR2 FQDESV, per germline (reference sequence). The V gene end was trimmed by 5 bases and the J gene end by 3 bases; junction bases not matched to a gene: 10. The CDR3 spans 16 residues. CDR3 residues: CASSRWTGARDYGYTF. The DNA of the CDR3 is TGTGCCAGCAGCCGTTGGACAGGGGCTAGGGACTATGGCTACACCTTC. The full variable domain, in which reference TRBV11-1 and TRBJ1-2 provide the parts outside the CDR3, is EAEVAQSPRYKITEKSQAVAFWCDPISGHATLYWYRQILGQGPELLVQFQDESVVDDSQLPKDRFSAERLKGVDSTLKIQPAELGDSAMYLCASSRWTGARDYGYTFGSGTRLTVV.

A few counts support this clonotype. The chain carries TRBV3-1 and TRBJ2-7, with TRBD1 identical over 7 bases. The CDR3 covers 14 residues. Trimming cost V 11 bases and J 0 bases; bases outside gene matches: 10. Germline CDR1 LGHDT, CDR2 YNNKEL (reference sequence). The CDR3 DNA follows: TGTGCCGCCGGATCCAGGGGGAGCTCCTACGAGCAGTACTTC. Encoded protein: CAAGSRGSSYEQYF.

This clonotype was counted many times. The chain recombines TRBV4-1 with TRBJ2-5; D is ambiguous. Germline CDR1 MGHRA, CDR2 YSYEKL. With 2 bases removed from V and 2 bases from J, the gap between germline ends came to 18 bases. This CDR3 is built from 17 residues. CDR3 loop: CASSQTIILQSQETQYF. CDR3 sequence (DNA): TGCGCCAGCAGCCAAACAATCATACTACAGAGTCAAGAGACCCAGTACTTC.